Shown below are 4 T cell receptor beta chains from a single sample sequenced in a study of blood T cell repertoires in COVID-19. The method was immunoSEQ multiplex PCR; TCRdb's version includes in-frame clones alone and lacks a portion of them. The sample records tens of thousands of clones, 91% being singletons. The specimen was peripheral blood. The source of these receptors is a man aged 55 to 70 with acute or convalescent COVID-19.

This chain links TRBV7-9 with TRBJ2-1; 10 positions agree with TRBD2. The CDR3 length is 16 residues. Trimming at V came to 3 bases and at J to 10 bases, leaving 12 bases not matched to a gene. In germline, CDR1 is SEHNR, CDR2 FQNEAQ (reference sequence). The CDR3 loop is CASSFTGTSAGSEQFF. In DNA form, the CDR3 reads TGTGCCAGCAGCTTTACCGGGACTAGCGCCGGATCGGAGCAGTTCTTC.

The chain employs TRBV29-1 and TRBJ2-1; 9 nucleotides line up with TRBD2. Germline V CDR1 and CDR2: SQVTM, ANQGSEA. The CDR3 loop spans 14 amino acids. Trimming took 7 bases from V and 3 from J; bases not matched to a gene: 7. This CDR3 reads CSAAPSGNYNEQFF. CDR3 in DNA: TGCAGCGCCGCCCCTAGCGGGAACTACAATGAGCAGTTCTTC.

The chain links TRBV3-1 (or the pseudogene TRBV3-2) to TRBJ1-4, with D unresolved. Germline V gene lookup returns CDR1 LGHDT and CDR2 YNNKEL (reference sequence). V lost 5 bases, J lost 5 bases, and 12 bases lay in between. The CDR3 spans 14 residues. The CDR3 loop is CASSVGVTNEKLFF. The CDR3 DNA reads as TGTGCCAGCAGCGTCGGGGTGACGAATGAAAAACTGTTTTTT.

The CDR3 protein is CASSVVAGAEKLFF. In DNA form, the CDR3 reads TGTGCCAGCAGCGTAGTGGCAGGGGCGGAAAAACTGTTTTTT. The chain employs TRBV9 and TRBJ1-4; D might be TRBD1 (6 bases). CDR3 length: 14 residues. The V end was cut by 0 bases, the J end by 8 bases, with 11 bases between. Germline V gives CDR1 SGDLS, CDR2 YYNGEE.